The 17 T cell receptor beta chains reported below all come from one sample, sequenced in a study of siplizumab effects on memory and regulatory T cells (dated 2019 in TCRdb). Receptor libraries were prepared by the immunoSEQ multiplex PCR assay. As stored in TCRdb, this immuneACCESS dataset retains in-frame rearrangements with V and J assigned. A fraction of the clones does not appear; measured against another copy, unresolved V genes explain less than half of the discrepancy, and the remainder lacks a known reason. This sample holds 120,000 or so clones; around 90% were observed only once. 1% to 1.5% of the sample goes to the ten largest clones. The specimen was CD4+ T cells sorted from blood. Receptor source: a human donor in good health.

The chain links TRBV7-2 to TRBJ2-3; 10 nucleotides align to TRBD2. Germline CDR1 reads SGHTA; CDR2 reads FQGNSA. Unmatched junction bases numbered 10, after V lost 6 bases and J lost 4 bases. This CDR3 has 16 residues. The CDR3 loop is CASRPSGRARADTQYF. CDR3 in DNA: TGTGCCAGCAGACCCAGCGGGAGGGCCAGGGCAGATACGCAGTATTTT.

Notes on this clone: At one end the junction does not follow the germline gene, possibly because of a read error. The rearrangement uses TRBV7-7 and TRBJ2-2; D might be TRBD1 or TRBD2, each matching 6 bases. Looked up from germline, CDR1 is SSHAT and CDR2 is FNYEAQ (reference sequence). The CDR3 has 14 residues. In DNA form, the CDR3 reads TGTGCTAGCAGCTCGCGGCGGGACAACGGGGAGCTGTTTTTT. Its translation: CASSSRRDNGELFF.

The CDR3 reads CASSYTGTSAFF. Written as DNA, the CDR3 is TGTGCCAGCAGCTATACAGGGACATCGGCTTTCTTT. This chain uses TRBV6-5 with TRBJ1-1; tentatively, D is TRBD1 (6 bases). Germline CDR1 and CDR2: MNHEY and SVGAGI. This CDR3 has 12 amino acids. Trimming removed 6 bases from V and 11 bases from J, with 16 bases in between.

The gene calls are TRBV6-1 and TRBJ2-5; maybe TRBD1 (5 bases). The CDR3 length is 14 residues. CDR1 is MNHNS and CDR2 is SASEGT in the germline V gene. Trimming left V 2 bases short and J 5 bases short, with 12 bases between. The DNA of the CDR3 is TGTGCCAGCAGTGAATGGGGCAGGGATGAGACCCAGTACTTC. Protein: CASSEWGRDETQYF.

A single count supports this clone. The chain joins TRBV7-9 to TRBJ1-5; 8 bases agree with TRBD1. The germline V gene has CDR1 SEHNR and CDR2 FQNEAQ (reference sequence). V shed 10 bases and J 5 bases; nucleotides not matched to a gene: 4. This CDR3 has 12 amino acids. This CDR3 is CATSTGDQPQHF. CDR3 nucleotide sequence: TGTGCCACCTCGACAGGGGATCAGCCCCAGCATTTT.

J is TRBJ1-5 and V is TRBV19; tentatively, D is TRBD1 (6 bases). Germline loops: CDR1 LNHDA, CDR2 SQIVND (reference sequence). CDR3 length: 15 residues. V was clipped by 4 bases and J by 4 bases, with 14 bases between them. DNA of the CDR3: TGTGCCAGTAGTAGCCGGCAGGGGCGTAATCAGCCCCAGCATTTT. Residues: CASSSRQGRNQPQHF.

V and J are TRBV14 and TRBJ2-1; 14 positions match TRBD2. Germline V gene data show CDR1 as SGHDN and CDR2 as FVKESK. V shed 3 bases and J 4 bases; nucleotides not matched to a gene: 14. The CDR3 is 20 residues long. CDR3: CASSHHRGLAGGLAYNEQFF. The CDR3 DNA is TGTGCCAGCAGCCATCACCGTGGACTAGCGGGAGGATTAGCTTACAATGAGCAGTTCTTC.

Here the CDR3 DNA reads TGTGCCAGCAGCTTAGTCAGCGGAGACTCTGGAAACACCATATATTTT. Its translation: CASSLVSGDSGNTIYF. The rearrangement joins TRBV7-6 to TRBJ1-3; no clear D. The CDR3 loop spans 16 amino acids. The germline V gene encodes CDR1 SGHVS and CDR2 FNYEAQ. The V end lost 1 base, the J end lost 0 bases, and 10 bases lay between the germline ends.

The chain combines TRBV2 with TRBJ1-2; weak D call: TRBD1 (5 bases). The CDR3 has 13 residues. V dropped 4 bases and J dropped 2 bases, with 8 bases sitting between them. CDR1 is SNHLY and CDR2 is FYNNEI in the germline V gene. The DNA for the CDR3 is TGTGCCAGCAGTGGGGACGGGAACTATGGCTACACCTTC. This codes for CASSGDGNYGYTF.

The V and J genes are TRBV6-6 and TRBJ1-1; D might be TRBD1 (5 bases). This CDR3 is 14 amino acids long. Germline loops: CDR1 MNHNY, CDR2 SVGAGI (reference sequence). V was shortened by 3 bases and J by 1 base, with 9 bases between the two germline ends. For the CDR3, the DNA is TGTGCCAGCAGTTATAGGGGACCGAACACTGAAGCTTTCTTT. It specifies CASSYRGPNTEAFF.

This clone has only one observation. DNA for the CDR3: TGTGCCAGCAGCGGAGGAACTAGCTACACCGGGGAGCTGTTTTTT. Protein: CASSGGTSYTGELFF. The gene calls are TRBV2 and TRBJ2-2; the D gene is possibly TRBD2 (6 bases). The germline gives CDR1 SNHLY, CDR2 FYNNEI. V gave up 6 bases and J gave up 3 bases, with 14 bases separating them. The CDR3 has 15 residues.

The V and J genes are TRBV7-8 and TRBJ1-5; D gene uncertain. The CDR3 has 14 amino acids. Germline V gene sequence: CDR1 SGHVS, CDR2 FQNEAQ. Deletions cut 5 bases from V and 4 bases from J, with 12 bases between. CDR3 amino acids: CASSPGNNNQPQHF. DNA of the CDR3: TGTGCCAGCAGCCCCGGCAATAATAATCAGCCCCAGCATTTT.

This clone was seen more than once but under ten times. This chain uses TRBV30 with TRBJ1-1, with a tentative D call TRBD1 (6 bases). Germline CDR1 reads GTSNPN; CDR2 reads SVGIG (reference sequence). The CDR3 totals 11 residues. Trimming shortened V by 4 bases and J by 3 bases, and 6 bases separated the two germline ends. As DNA, the CDR3 is TGTGCCTGGACAGGGGACACTGAAGCTTTCTTT. Translation: CAWTGDTEAFF.

The V call is TRBV4-1, the J call TRBJ2-2, with 7 bases aligning to TRBD2. With 0 bases clipped from V and 0 bases from J, the junction kept 1 base outside the gene matches. The CDR3 length is 16 residues. Germline CDR1 is MGHRA and CDR2 is YSYEKL. The CDR3 DNA reads as TGCGCCAGCAGCCAAGAGGGGACTACGAACACCGGGGAGCTGTTTTTT. Amino acid sequence: CASSQEGTTNTGELFF.

Here the CDR3 DNA reads TGTGCTAGTGGTTTGGCTAGCGGGGGAGTACACACCGGGGAGCTGTTTTTT. Its translation is CASGLASGGVHTGELFF. V and J are TRBV12-5 and TRBJ2-2; TRBD2 matches 10 bases. CDR1 and CDR2 (germline): LGHNT, FRNRAP. J lost 3 bases, V lost 1 base, and 5 bases had no gene match. The CDR3 contains 17 residues.

The CDR3 spells CASSETRDRRNRGYTF. In nucleotides, the CDR3 is TGTGCCAGCAGTGAAACCCGGGACAGGCGAAACCGTGGCTACACCTTC. The V and J genes are TRBV2 and TRBJ1-2; 8 bases agree with TRBD1. V was clipped by 2 bases and J by 7 bases; unmatched bases: 12. The CDR3 sequence is 16 residues long. Germline assignment: CDR1 SNHLY and CDR2 FYNNEI.

The rearrangement joins TRBV30 to TRBJ2-4; weak D call: TRBD1 (6 bases). CDR3 size: 15 residues. Per germline, CDR1 GTSNPN and CDR2 SVGIG (reference sequence). V lost 2 bases, J lost 9 bases, and 20 bases lay in between. The CDR3 protein is CAWSPITGFNPIQYF. The DNA of the CDR3 is TGTGCCTGGAGTCCAATCACAGGGTTCAATCCCATTCAGTACTTC.